The source of this T cell receptor beta chain is a study of blood T cell repertoires in COVID-19. The overall study: The United States, Italy and Spain supplied acute and convalescent COVID-19 samples. Nucleic acid was either cDNA or gDNA, and it came from T cells, B-cell-depleted T cells, or PBMCs.

Methods used by the authors: Amplified reference gene primers provided the basis for estimating nucleated cell counts. Generated by immunoSEQ multiplex PCR, the TCRdb table keeps only in-frame clones and is missing some. The V and J calls and the clone size are those of that table, but D and trimming were determined from the DNA. The sample shows 150,000 to 170,000 clones, roughly four fifths of them seen only once. Trimming cost V 4 bases and J 2 bases, with 11 bases left between them. This CDR3 comprises 14 residues. Germline assignment: CDR1 MNHEY and CDR2 SVGAGI. The chain links TRBV6-5 to TRBJ2-5; maybe TRBD1 (5 bases). This receptor was obtained from an elderly man with acute or convalescent COVID-19. The source material was peripheral blood. CDR3 nucleotides: TGTGCCAGCAGTTCCCTGAAGGGGCAAGAGACCCAGTACTTC. Its protein product is CASSSLKGQETQYF.